The 17 T cell receptor beta chains given below trace back to one sample, sequenced in a study of blood T cell repertoires in COVID-19. Using immunoSEQ multiplex PCR, the repertoire was profiled, and TCRdb retains in-frame clones only, with some absent. The sample carries tens of thousands of clones, 87% recorded once. The specimen sequenced was peripheral blood. The receptor source for this set is a man aged 45-65 years with active or convalescent COVID-19.

The CDR3 is CASSQEARGNYEQYV. The CDR3 nucleotides read TGTGCCAGCAGCCAAGAGGCCAGGGGGAATTACGAGCAGTACGTC. The chain is built from TRBV4-2 and TRBJ2-7, with 7 bases identical to TRBD1. V lost 0 bases and J lost 4; bases outside the gene matches: 6. The CDR3 runs 15 residues. Germline V gene data show CDR1 as LGHNA and CDR2 as YNFKEQ.

This clone has more than one count but fewer than ten. This chain links TRBV3-1 (or the pseudogene TRBV3-2) with TRBJ1-2, with TRBD1 identical over 8 bases. Germline V gene data show CDR1 as LGHDT and CDR2 as YNNKEL (reference sequence). The CDR3 has 15 amino acids. The V and J ends lost 4 bases and 1 base, in that order; junction bases with no gene match: 5. The CDR3 loop reads CASSPRDRFNYGYTF. For the CDR3, the DNA is TGTGCCAGCAGCCCCCGGGACAGGTTTAACTATGGCTACACCTTC.

V gene TRBV28 combines with J gene TRBJ1-1, with D maybe TRBD1 (5 bases). Deletions cut 3 bases from V and 10 bases from J, with 24 bases between. The CDR3 runs 16 residues. Germline CDR1 reads MDHEN; CDR2 reads SYDVKM. The DNA for the CDR3 is TGTGCCAGCAGTTTGGTTGTAGTCACATCGGGGGGGGGAGCTTTCTTT. It specifies CASSLVVVTSGGGAFF.

This clone has a single count. The rearrangement uses TRBV7-3 and TRBJ1-6; the D is unclear. Looked up from germline, CDR1 is SGHTA and CDR2 is FQGTGA. The length of the CDR3 is 15 residues. V lost 0 bases to trimming and J lost 6 bases, with 9 bases between them. CDR3 sequence reads: CASSLTAGSNSPLHF. The CDR3 DNA is TGTGCCAGCAGCTTAACAGCGGGTTCTAATTCACCCCTCCACTTT.

V usage is TRBV4-1 and J usage is TRBJ1-1, with TRBD1 matching over 7 bases. There are 15 residues in the CDR3. Germline trimming cut 4 bases from V and 0 bases from J; bases unmatched to any gene: 5. Germline CDR1 is MGHRA and CDR2 is YSYEKL. DNA for the CDR3: TGCGCCAGCAGCCGAGGGGGCCCAGTGAACACTGAAGCTTTCTTT. The encoded protein is CASSRGGPVNTEAFF.

V gene TRBV18 combines with J gene TRBJ1-6, with 9 bases fitting TRBD1. The CDR3 runs to 14 residues. V shed 6 bases and J 9 bases; nucleotides not matched to a gene: 6. Germline CDR1 KGHSH, CDR2 LQKENI. As DNA, the CDR3 is TGTGCCAGCTCCCCGGGACAGGGATTTTCACCCCTCCACTTT. Protein: CASSPGQGFSPLHF. Together with reference TRBV18 and TRBJ1-6, the CDR3 gives the full variable domain: NAGVMQNPRHLVRRRGQEARLRCSPMKGHSHVYWYRQLPEEGLKFMVYLQKENIIDESGMPKERFSAEFPKEGPSILRIQQVVRGDSAAYFCASSPGQGFSPLHFGNGTRLTVT.

The rearrangement joins TRBV10-3 to TRBJ2-2; 14 bases line up with TRBD2. V trimming: 6 bases; J trimming: 4 bases; junction bases outside the gene matches: 7. There are 17 residues in the CDR3. In germline, CDR1 is ENHRY, CDR2 SYGVKD. DNA of the CDR3: TGTGCCATCAGGGGGACTAGCGGGGGTGGAGGCACCGGGGAGCTGTTTTTT. Protein: CAIRGTSGGGGTGELFF.

The chain couples TRBV12-3 or TRBV12-4 to TRBJ1-2; TRBD1 matches 7 bases. This CDR3 is 12 amino acids long. J lost 6 bases, V lost 3 bases, and 1 base had no gene match. The CDR3 DNA is TGTGCCAGCAGTTTGGGGACAGATGGCTACACCTTC. Translation: CASSLGTDGYTF.

CDR3 protein: CASSLTGGGDYGYTF. The CDR3 bases are TGTGCCAGCAGCTTAACTGGTGGGGGCGACTATGGCTACACCTTC. The chain employs TRBV7-3 and TRBJ1-2, with a possible D match to TRBD1 (6 bases). The CDR3 runs to 15 residues. CDR1 is SGHTA, CDR2 FQGTGA, per germline. V was cut by 0 bases and J by 3 bases, with 11 bases left in between.

The J gene is TRBJ1-5, the V gene TRBV27; tentatively, D is TRBD1 (6 bases). Germline V lookup: CDR1 MNHEY, CDR2 SMNVEV (reference sequence). The CDR3 length is 19 residues. V was pared by 4 bases and J by 2 bases, with 24 bases between. This CDR3 reads CASSSNSWTVSERNQPQHF. The CDR3 DNA sequence: TGTGCCAGCAGTTCCAACAGTTGGACAGTTTCGGAACGCAATCAGCCCCAGCATTTT.

The V gene is TRBV9, the J gene TRBJ2-3; D may be TRBD2 (5 bases). The V end lost 0 bases, the J end lost 5 bases, and 10 bases lay between the germline ends. From germline, CDR1 is SGDLS and CDR2 YYNGEE. The CDR3 covers 14 residues. Here the CDR3 DNA reads TGTGCCAGCAGCGTAGGAGGGTTGGAAGATACGCAGTATTTT. It is translated as CASSVGGLEDTQYF.

This chain joins TRBV5-1 and TRBJ1-3; D is perhaps TRBD1 (6 bases). The CDR3 sequence is 13 residues long. Germline V lookup: CDR1 SGHRS, CDR2 YFSETQ. V was shortened by 4 bases and J by 4 bases, with 9 bases between the two germline ends. The CDR3 reads CASSVDRGNTIYF. The CDR3 DNA sequence: TGCGCCAGCAGCGTTGACAGGGGAAACACCATATATTTT.

In this sample, this clone turned up once. The J gene is TRBJ1-5, the V gene TRBV2, with D uncertain. From germline, CDR1 is SNHLY and CDR2 FYNNEI. The CDR3 extends over 13 amino acids. Deletions cut 7 bases from V and 0 bases from J, with 7 bases between. CDR3 sequence reads: CASMRDSNQPQHF. DNA for the CDR3: TGTGCCAGCATGCGGGATAGCAATCAGCCCCAGCATTTT.

This rearrangement joins TRBV27 to TRBJ1-3, with no clear D. The V gene's germline CDR1 is MNHEY and CDR2 SMNVEV (reference sequence). Trimming left V 3 bases short and J 2 bases short, with 14 bases between. The CDR3 totals 16 residues. CDR3 DNA: TGTGCCAGCAGTTTCCAACTTCCTAGCACTGGAAACACCATATATTTT. Encoded protein: CASSFQLPSTGNTIYF.

The chain is built from TRBV3-1 (or the pseudogene TRBV3-2) and TRBJ2-5, with unresolved D. The CDR3 is made up of 13 amino acids. Trimming stripped 0 bases from V and 4 bases from J, with 6 bases between. Germline V gene lookup returns CDR1 LGHDT and CDR2 YNNKEL (reference sequence). The CDR3: CASSQEYVETQYF. The DNA for the CDR3 is TGTGCCAGCAGCCAAGAGTATGTAGAGACCCAGTACTTC.

This clone has more than one count but fewer than ten. The CDR3 spells CASSGTGGGTGELFF. CDR3 DNA: TGTGCCAGCAGCGGAACAGGGGGCGGAACCGGGGAGCTGTTTTTT. V gene TRBV7-3 combines with J gene TRBJ2-2; TRBD1 aligns across 9 bases. This CDR3 comprises 15 residues. Germline V gene sequence: CDR1 SGHTA, CDR2 FQGTGA. Trimming took 5 bases from V and 5 from J; bases not matched to a gene: 6.

V usage is TRBV20-1 and J usage is TRBJ2-1; perhaps TRBD2 as D (6 bases). V was pared by 6 bases and J by 10 bases, with 13 bases between. The germline V gene has CDR1 DFQATT and CDR2 SNEGSKA (reference sequence). This CDR3 has 11 amino acids. CDR3 sequence: CSATVGGEQFF. The CDR3 DNA reads as TGCAGTGCGACCGTGGGGGGAGAGCAGTTCTTC.